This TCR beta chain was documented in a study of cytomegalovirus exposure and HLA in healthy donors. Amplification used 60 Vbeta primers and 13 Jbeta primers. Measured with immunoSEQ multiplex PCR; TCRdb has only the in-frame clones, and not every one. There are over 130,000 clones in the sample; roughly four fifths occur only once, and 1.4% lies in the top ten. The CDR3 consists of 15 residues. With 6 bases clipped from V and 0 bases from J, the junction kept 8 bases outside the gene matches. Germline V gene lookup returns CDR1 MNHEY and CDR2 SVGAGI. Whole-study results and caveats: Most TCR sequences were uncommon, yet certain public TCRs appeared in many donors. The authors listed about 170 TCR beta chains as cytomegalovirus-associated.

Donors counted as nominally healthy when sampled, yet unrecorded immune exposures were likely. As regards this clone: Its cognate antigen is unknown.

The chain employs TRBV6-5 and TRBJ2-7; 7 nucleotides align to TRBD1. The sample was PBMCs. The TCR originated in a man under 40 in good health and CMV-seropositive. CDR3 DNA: TGTGCCAGCAGAATCGGACAGGCGGGCTCCTACGAGCAGTACTTC. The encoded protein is CASRIGQAGSYEQYF.